The 11 T cell receptor beta chains below come from one sample, sequenced in a study of metastatic and nonmetastatic thyroid tumors. Thyroid surgery was preceded by no treatment in any patient. TCRdb re-analyzed the PCR reads through MiXCR. The sample includes 30,000 to 35,000 clones, 30% to 40% seen only once; the top ten take 15% to 20%. The sequencing sample was made of tumor tissue. These receptors came from a female donor with papillary thyroid cancer or a benign thyroid nodule (not recorded which). Some clones in this sample may be carry-over from other donors' samples.

In this sample, this clone turned up a few times. The chain joins TRBV6-5 to TRBJ2-1, with 14 nucleotides matching TRBD2. After removal of 0 bases from V and 7 bases from J, the junction contained 5 bases not matched to a gene. CDR1 and CDR2 (germline): MNHEY, SVGAGI. CDR3 size: 17 residues. CDR3 sequence reads: CASSYSRGLAGENEQFF. The CDR3 region has the DNA TGTGCCAGCAGTTACTCACGGGGACTAGCGGGAGAAAATGAGCAGTTCTTC.

Worth noting for this clone: Sequence at one end of the junction differs from germline and may be a read error. This chain uses TRBV30 with TRBJ2-7, with D maybe TRBD1 (6 bases). CDR3 size: 14 residues. The germline V gene encodes CDR1 GTSNPN and CDR2 SVGIG (reference sequence). In nucleotides, the CDR3 is TGTGCCTGGACGCCTCAGGGGTATCCCTACGAGCGGTACTTC. Amino acids: CAWTPQGYPYERYF.

This clone was counted many times. V usage is TRBV12-3 or TRBV12-4 and J usage is TRBJ1-6; tentative D call: TRBD1 (6 bases). V was cut by 5 bases and J by 5 bases, with 10 bases left in between. This CDR3 has 14 amino acids. The CDR3 reads CASSTRGDNSPLHF. CDR3 sequence (DNA): TGTGCCAGCAGTACCAGGGGAGATAATTCACCCCTCCACTTT.

V gene TRBV9 combines with J gene TRBJ2-1, with 7 bases fitting TRBD1. Germline CDR1 reads SGDLS; CDR2 reads YYNGEE. This CDR3 region has 14 residues. Unmatched junction bases numbered 7, after V lost 7 bases and J lost 3 bases. Here the CDR3 reads CASSNRGFYNEQFF. DNA of the CDR3: TGTGCCAGCTCGAACAGGGGCTTCTACAATGAGCAGTTCTTC.

This chain uses TRBV5-1 with TRBJ2-1; D is possibly TRBD1 (5 bases). The germline V and J ends were trimmed by 0 bases and 7 bases, with 14 bases remaining between them. The CDR3 totals 15 residues. Germline values: CDR1 SGHRS, CDR2 YFSETQ. CDR3 DNA: TGCGCCAGCAGCTTGGTACTTGGGCCAGGGAATGAGCAGTTCTTC. This sequence encodes CASSLVLGPGNEQFF.

The V gene is TRBV19, the J gene TRBJ1-2; 9 nucleotides align to TRBD1. Germline CDR1 and CDR2: LNHDA and SQIVND (reference sequence). J was trimmed by 3 bases and V by 4 bases; bases with no gene match: 6. The CDR3 runs 15 residues. The DNA for the CDR3 is TGTGCCAGTAGTAGGCACAGGGGGCAGGACTATGGCTACACCTTC. Its protein product is CASSRHRGQDYGYTF.

In this sample, this clone turned up a few times. The CDR3 spells CASKDSSGQPQHF. The CDR3 nucleotides are TGTGCCAGCAAAGACAGCTCCGGGCAGCCCCAGCATTTT. The rearrangement uses TRBV2 and TRBJ1-5; maybe TRBD1 (5 bases). From germline, CDR1 is SNHLY and CDR2 FYNNEI. Deletions cut 7 bases from V and 7 bases from J, with 14 bases between. The CDR3 sequence is 13 residues long. Using reference TRBV2 and TRBJ1-5 for the parts outside the CDR3, the full variable domain is EPEVTQTPSHQVTQMGQEVILRCVPISNHLYFYWYRQILGQKVEFLVSFYNNEISEKSEIFDDQFSVERPDGSNFTLKIRSTKLEDSAMYFCASKDSSGQPQHFGDGTRLSIL.

The chain has TRBV2 and TRBJ2-3; 9 positions agree with TRBD1. The CDR3 contains 13 residues. Germline lookup yields CDR1 SNHLY and CDR2 FYNNEI. Trimming cost V 4 bases and J 4 bases; bases outside gene matches: 0. The CDR3 DNA reads as TGTGCCAGCAGTGGACAGGGGGCAGATACGCAGTATTTT. It encodes CASSGQGADTQYF.

In its sample, this clone was seen a few times. Compared with germline, one end of the junction differs, possibly owing to a read error. The genes are TRBV6-9 and TRBJ1-6; no clear D. In germline, CDR1 is MNHGY, CDR2 SVAAGI. The CDR3 extends over 15 amino acids. CDR3 protein: CASNYFRGSNSPLHF. The CDR3 DNA follows: TGTGCCAGCAATTATTTTCGCGGATCGAATTCACCCCTCCACTTT.

This clone showed up just a few times. The gene calls are TRBV6-1 and TRBJ2-7, with D maybe TRBD2 (5 bases). V shed 4 bases and J shed 1 base, with 11 bases lying between them. Germline V gene lookup returns CDR1 MNHNS and CDR2 SASEGT. The CDR3 is 14 residues long. CDR3 amino acids: CASSALATSYEQYF. The CDR3 nucleotides read TGTGCCAGCAGTGCTCTAGCAACATCCTACGAGCAGTACTTC.

This clone has just a few counts. The J gene is TRBJ2-1, the V gene TRBV19, with a tentative D call TRBD2 (5 bases). The CDR3 totals 14 residues. CDR1 and CDR2 from the germline V gene are LNHDA and SQIVND (reference sequence). Trimming removed 7 bases at V and 8 bases at J, with 18 bases between. The CDR3 region is CASTGKIPRDEQFF. In DNA, the CDR3 is TGTGCCAGTACCGGGAAGATACCGAGGGATGAGCAGTTCTTC.